This T cell receptor beta chain was recorded in a study of blood T cell repertoires in COVID-19. This table comes from immunoSEQ multiplex PCR, and its TCRdb copy is limited to in-frame clones, with some not included. The top ten clones hold over 3.5% of a sample with 150,000 to 200,000 clones, 85% to 95% of them seen once. This CDR3 is 12 amino acids long. V trimming: 3 bases; J trimming: 8 bases; junction bases outside the gene matches: 1. CDR1 is ENHRY, CDR2 SYGVKD, per germline. The TCR comes from a woman between 45 and 65 years old with acute or convalescent COVID-19. The chain joins TRBV10-3 to TRBJ2-1; 7 bases map to TRBD1. The specimen sequenced was peripheral blood. CDR3 sequence: CAISEGGHEQFF. The CDR3 DNA reads TGTGCCATCAGTGAAGGGGGCCATGAGCAGTTCTTC.